Listed below are T cell receptor beta chains from one sample, sequenced in a study of blood T cells in healthy people across ages. MiXCR, run by TCRdb on the 5' RACE reads, gives a single entry per CDR3 protein. Counted here are 1.8 million or so distinct CDR3 sequences, approximately 40% occurring once; the ten biggest clones make up roughly 24%. The source material was blood. These receptors came from a human donor in good health. CDR3s include the opening cysteine and the closing phenylalanine or tryptophan. The D gene is left open where the match is weak. Only part of the rows carry a size: once, few, many, or a class if the clone is expanded.

j_call v_call cdr3_length d_call clone_size cdr3_aa cdr3_nt
TRBJ2-7 TRBV4-2 15 - many CASSQEGSSSYEQYF TGTGCCAGCAGCCAAGAAGGCTCAAGCTCCTACGAGCAGTACTTC
TRBJ2-7 TRBV24-1 18 TRBD1 few CATSLWWVKRTGAYEQYF TGTGCCACCAGTCTATGGTGGGTTAAAAGGACAGGGGCCTACGAGCAGTACTTT
TRBJ2-3 TRBV7-6 15 TRBD1 - CASTRDREIADTQYF TGTGCCAGCACCCGGGACAGGGAAATCGCAGATACGCAGTATTTT
TRBJ2-7 TRBV11-2 13 - - CASSFQGFDEQYF TGTGCCAGCAGCTTTCAGGGGTTCGACGAGCAGTACTTC
TRBJ2-3 TRBV20-1 16 TRBD2 - CSARSGGGLITDTQYF TGCAGTGCTAGGTCGGGGGGGGGCCTAATCACAGATACGCAGTATTTT
TRBJ2-7 TRBV2 14 - - CASKDRRSAYEQYF TGTGCCAGCAAAGACAGGAGGTCTGCCTACGAGCAGTACTTC
TRBJ1-2 TRBV28 14 - - CASSLTGHTYGYTF TGTGCCAGCAGTCTTACGGGACACACCTATGGCTACACCTTC
TRBJ2-7 TRBV2 16 - - CASSRDKGGDSYEQYF TGTGCCAGCAGTCGGGACAAGGGAGGGGACTCGTACGAGCAGTACTTC
TRBJ2-5 TRBV18 12 - many CASSPREETQYF TGCGCCAGCAGCCCAAGGGAAGAGACCCAGTACTTC
TRBJ2-4 TRBV21-1 16 - few CASSDPPGTGRDIQYF TGTGCCAGCAGCGACCCCCCTGGGACAGGGAGGGACATTCAGTACTTC
TRBJ2-7 TRBV7-6 14 TRBD1 - CDSSSSGTGGEQYF TGTGACAGCAGCTCATCCGGGACAGGGGGCGAGCAGTACTTC
TRBJ2-4 TRBV10-3 14 - - CAISESGRENIQYF TGTGCCATCAGTGAGTCCGGCAGGGAAAACATTCAGTACTTC
TRBJ1-1 TRBV7-3 15 TRBD1 - CASSLNGQGGTEAFF TGTGCCAGCAGCTTAAATGGACAGGGGGGTACTGAAGCTTTCTTT
TRBJ2-5 TRBV20-1 14 TRBD2 few CSPSGGSALETQYF TGCAGTCCCTCGGGGGGTTCCGCTTTAGAGACCCAGTACTTC
TRBJ2-3 TRBV28 15 TRBD1 - CASSSKTGGRDTQYF TGTGCCAGCAGTTCCAAGACAGGGGGTAGGGATACGCAGTATTTT
TRBJ1-2 TRBV4-1 14 - few CASSHRTANYGYTF TGCGCCAGCAGCCACAGGACAGCTAACTATGGCTACACCTTC
TRBJ2-6 TRBV7-3 20 TRBD1 - CASSSRARDRGLTGASVLTF TGTGCCAGCAGCTCAAGGGCGCGGGACAGGGGGCTAACTGGGGCCAGCGTCCTGACTTTC
TRBJ2-5 TRBV7-2 13 - - CASSFRWGETQYF TGTGCCAGCAGTTTCCGTTGGGGTGAGACCCAGTACTTC
TRBJ2-5 TRBV7-2 14 - few CASSLKEVSATQYF TGTGCCAGCAGCTTAAAAGAGGTTTCGGCGACCCAGTACTTC
TRBJ1-2 TRBV2 14 TRBD1 few CASSERGQNYGYTF TGTGCCAGCAGTGAACGGGGACAGAACTATGGCTACACCTTC
TRBJ2-4 TRBV20-1 15 TRBD1 - CSPSPGQGGLDIQYF TGCAGTCCATCACCGGGACAGGGAGGTTTGGACATTCAGTACTTC
TRBJ2-1 TRBV7-2 15 - few CASSVRDTGYNEQFF TGTGCCAGCAGCGTTCGGGACACGGGATACAATGAGCAGTTCTTC
TRBJ1-1 TRBV12-3/TRBV12-4 14 - - CASHREFLNTEAFF TGTGCCAGCCACAGGGAGTTTCTGAACACTGAAGCTTTCTTT
TRBJ2-5 TRBV12-3/TRBV12-4 13 - - CASSWGRKETQYF TGCGCCAGCAGCTGGGGCAGGAAAGAGACCCAGTACTTC
TRBJ2-3 TRBV28 14 - - CASSSLRRSDTQYF TGTGCCAGCAGTTCTTTGAGGAGGTCAGATACGCAGTATTTT
TRBJ2-1 TRBV7-9 14 - - CASSLKGDAEEQFF TGTGCCAGCAGCCTTAAAGGGGACGCCGAAGAGCAGTTCTTC
TRBJ1-2 TRBV12-5 14 - few CASGLGDYPYSYTF TGTGCTAGTGGTTTGGGCGATTACCCTTATAGCTACACCTTC
TRBJ2-3 TRBV27 16 TRBD2 few CASNSQAGGRGDTQYF TGTGCCAGCAATTCACAAGCGGGGGGAAGGGGAGATACGCAGTATTTT
TRBJ2-4 TRBV20-1 18 TRBD2 - CSPYYTSGGRVAKNIQYF TGCAGTCCATACTACACTAGCGGGGGGAGGGTGGCCAAAAACATTCAGTACTTC
TRBJ2-5 TRBV6-5 17 TRBD2 - CASSYKGVGLGGETQYF TGTGCCAGCAGTTATAAAGGTGTCGGACTAGGTGGAGAGACCCAGTACTTC
TRBJ2-1 TRBV5-1 15 TRBD2 - CASSLIAGGRDEQFF TGCGCCAGCAGCTTGATAGCGGGGGGCCGGGATGAGCAGTTCTTC
TRBJ1-2 TRBV20-1 13 - few CSAIATPNYGYTF TGCAGTGCTATTGCTACTCCTAACTATGGCTACACCTTC
TRBJ2-1 TRBV6-2/TRBV6-3 16 TRBD2 - CASSTIAGKSYNEQFF TGTGCCAGCAGCACAATAGCGGGGAAATCCTACAATGAGCAGTTCTTC
TRBJ2-7 TRBV29-1 12 - - CSVEGGQEAQYF TGCAGCGTTGAAGGAGGGCAGGAGGCCCAGTACTTC
TRBJ1-2 TRBV15 15 - once CATSREGTEGYGYTF TGTGCCACCAGCCGGGAGGGGACGGAGGGTTATGGCTACACCTTC
TRBJ1-2 TRBV20-1 14 TRBD1 many CSARDLRGRSGYTF TGCAGTGCTAGAGATCTAAGGGGGCGCAGTGGCTACACCTTC
TRBJ2-3 TRBV3-1 14 - - CASSQRTVGDTQYF TGTGCCAGCAGTCAAAGGACAGTTGGAGATACGCAGTATTTT
TRBJ2-7 TRBV10-3 15 - few CAISDFETGFYEQYF TGTGCCATCAGTGATTTCGAGACAGGTTTCTACGAGCAGTACTTC
TRBJ2-5 TRBV2 12 - many CASSAYQETQYF TGTGCCAGCAGCGCCTACCAAGAGACCCAGTACTTC
TRBJ1-1 TRBV9 14 - many CASSSQGMNTEAFF TGTGCCAGCAGTTCCCAGGGGATGAACACTGAAGCTTTCTTT
TRBJ2-3 TRBV7-2 15 TRBD2 - CASSFSGGQTDTQYF TGTGCCAGCAGCTTTTCGGGGGGGCAAACAGATACGCAGTATTTT
TRBJ2-1 TRBV5-5 15 - few CASSWGTGYNNEQFF TGTGCCAGCAGCTGGGGTACCGGTTACAACAATGAGCAGTTCTTC
TRBJ2-1 TRBV11-2 15 - - CTSSPRGGLDNEQFF TGTACCAGCAGCCCGAGGGGGGGGCTCGACAATGAGCAGTTCTTC
TRBJ1-5 TRBV7-9 15 TRBD1 few CASSLVGTGDQPQRF TGTGCCAGCAGCTTAGTTGGGACAGGGGACCAGCCCCAGCGTTTT
TRBJ2-1 TRBV20-1 15 TRBD2 few CSARGDYRKYNEQFF TGCAGTGCCAGAGGGGACTATCGAAAATACAATGAGCAGTTCTTC
TRBJ2-3 TRBV4-3 13 - few CASSQESYDTQYF TGCGCCAGCAGCCAAGAATCATACGATACGCAGTATTTT
TRBJ2-5 TRBV12-3/TRBV12-4 15 - - CASSFGQGGQETQYF TGTGCCAGCAGTTTCGGGCAGGGGGGGCAAGAGACCCAGTACTTC
TRBJ1-1 TRBV5-1 18 TRBD1 - CASSLSRQTGKARWEAFF TGCGCCAGCAGTTTGAGTCGTCAGACAGGGAAGGCTCGTTGGGAAGCTTTCTTT
TRBJ2-5 TRBV7-9 16 TRBD1 - CASSSISDRGGETQYF TGTGCCAGCAGCTCTATCTCGGACAGGGGAGGAGAGACCCAGTACTTC
TRBJ1-2 TRBV7-8 15 TRBD1 - CASSPWDRVNYGYTF TGTGCCAGCAGCCCGTGGGACAGGGTTAACTATGGCTACACCTTC
TRBJ2-3 TRBV28 13 TRBD1 - CASQGQGWYAQYF TGTGCCAGCCAGGGACAGGGGTGGTATGCGCAGTATTTT
TRBJ2-2 TRBV5-1 16 - - CASSLSVGQNTGELFF TGCGCCAGCAGCTTGTCGGTCGGGCAGAACACCGGGGAGCTGTTTTTT
TRBJ1-2 TRBV12-3/TRBV12-4 13 - few CASSLLPHRGYTF TGTGCCAGCAGTTTATTGCCCCATAGGGGCTACACCTTC
TRBJ2-1 TRBV7-3 15 TRBD2 - CASSLTVAGVNEQFF TGTGCCAGCAGCTTGACGGTAGCGGGGGTTAATGAGCAGTTCTTC
TRBJ2-3 TRBV29-1 14 - - CSAVTGALTDTQYF TGCAGCGCAGTGACGGGAGCGCTCACAGATACGCAGTATTTT